What follows are 8 T cell receptor beta chains derived from one specimen sequenced in a study of T cell responses to AZD1222 COVID-19 vaccine. Libraries were prepared by immunoSEQ multiplex PCR; TCRdb keeps only in-frame clonotypes and omits some of them. This sample yields 150,000 or so clones, of which around 92% are seen a single time; under 2% belongs to the top ten. Source: peripheral blood, taken on day 0 of AZD1222 vaccination. The receptors stem from an adult in good health.

This chain links TRBV14 with TRBJ2-7; the D call may be TRBD1 or TRBD2 (5 bases each). The CDR3 is 16 residues long. CDR1 is SGHDN and CDR2 is FVKESK in the germline V gene. Trimming took off 0 bases at V and 6 bases at J, with 18 bases between the two ends. The CDR3 DNA follows: TGTGCCAGCAGCCAAGATCGGGGACGCCAAGGCCTCGAGCAGTACTTC. It translates to CASSQDRGRQGLEQYF.

The chain couples TRBV29-1 to TRBJ2-2; 12 nucleotides line up with TRBD1. Germline V gene data show CDR1 as SQVTM and CDR2 as ANQGSEA. CDR3 size: 15 residues. The trim removed 6 bases at V and 7 bases at J, leaving 9 bases unmatched. CDR3 sequence: CSVHRDRGHGGELFF. CDR3 nucleotide sequence: TGCAGCGTACACCGGGACAGGGGGCACGGCGGGGAGCTGTTTTTT.

V gene TRBV10-3 combines with J gene TRBJ2-7; 8 bases are shared with TRBD1. The V segment lost 2 bases and the J segment 11 bases; nucleotides outside the gene matches: 11. The CDR3 spans 14 residues. Germline CDR1 is ENHRY and CDR2 is SYGVKD. CDR3 sequence: CAISEEAGGARKYF. In DNA, the CDR3 is TGTGCCATCAGTGAGGAGGCAGGGGGCGCAAGAAAGTACTTC.

The chain joins TRBV18 to TRBJ1-3; D gene unclear. CDR3 length: 14 amino acids. The V end was cut by 3 bases, the J end by 6 bases, with 12 bases between. Germline V CDR1 and CDR2: KGHSH, LQKENI. The CDR3 DNA is TGTGCCAGCTCACCCGCCCGAGCCGTAAACACCATATATTTT. Residues: CASSPARAVNTIYF.

This chain links TRBV5-1 with TRBJ2-1; 7 nucleotides agree with TRBD2. Losses at the gene ends were 4 bases for V and 0 bases for J; bases not matched to a gene: 4. Germline values: CDR1 SGHRS, CDR2 YFSETQ. The CDR3 is 15 residues long. The DNA of the CDR3 is TGCGCCAGCAGCCGGGGGGATGACTCCTACAATGAGCAGTTCTTC. This encodes CASSRGDDSYNEQFF.

This chain links TRBV11-1 with TRBJ2-3; D not certain. The CDR3 is 16 amino acids. The V gene's germline CDR1 is SGHAT and CDR2 FQDESV (reference sequence). V shed 3 bases and J shed 6 bases, with 19 bases lying between them. CDR3: CASSFSGPSRSDTQYF. CDR3 in DNA: TGTGCCAGCAGCTTCTCCGGGCCCTCTAGATCGGATACGCAGTATTTT.

This clone was recorded once. J is TRBJ1-2 and V is TRBV28; TRBD1 is a possible D gene (5 bases). Germline CDR1 reads MDHEN; CDR2 reads SYDVKM. V was clipped by 3 bases and J by 7 bases, with 15 bases between them. The CDR3 contains 14 residues. DNA for the CDR3: TGTGCCAGCAGTTTCGCCGAGGGGCGGGGTGGCTACACCTTC. It codes for CASSFAEGRGGYTF.

The CDR3 reads CASSQDRAGELFF. The CDR3 bases are TGCGCCAGCAGCCAAGACAGGGCCGGGGAGCTGTTTTTT. The chain combines TRBV4-3 with TRBJ2-2; maybe TRBD1 (5 bases). The CDR3 runs 13 residues. Germline values: CDR1 LGHNA, CDR2 YSLEER. The ends were cut back, 0 bases at V and 6 bases at J, with 5 bases in the middle.